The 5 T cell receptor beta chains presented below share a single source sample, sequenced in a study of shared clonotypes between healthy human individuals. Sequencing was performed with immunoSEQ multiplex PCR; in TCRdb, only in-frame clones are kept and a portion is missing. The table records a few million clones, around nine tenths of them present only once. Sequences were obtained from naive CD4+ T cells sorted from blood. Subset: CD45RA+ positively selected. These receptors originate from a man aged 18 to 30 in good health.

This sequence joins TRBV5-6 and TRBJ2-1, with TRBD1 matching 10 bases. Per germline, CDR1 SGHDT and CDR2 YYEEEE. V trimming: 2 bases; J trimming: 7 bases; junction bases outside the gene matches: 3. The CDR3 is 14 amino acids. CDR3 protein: CASSFGTGVNEQFF. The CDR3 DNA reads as TGTGCCAGCAGCTTCGGGACAGGGGTTAATGAGCAGTTCTTC.

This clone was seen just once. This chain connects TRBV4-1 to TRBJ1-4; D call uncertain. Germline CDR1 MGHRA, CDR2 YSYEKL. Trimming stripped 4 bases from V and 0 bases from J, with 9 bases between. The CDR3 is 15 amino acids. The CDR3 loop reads CASSRPAPTNEKLFF. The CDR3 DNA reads TGCGCCAGCAGCCGACCGGCCCCAACTAATGAAAAACTGTTTTTT.

Here the CDR3 DNA reads TGCGCCAGCAGCCAAGGAAGGGGCGACAGGGGTGGGCAGTATTTT. The encoded protein is CASSQGRGDRGGQYF. The chain uses TRBV4-1 and TRBJ2-3, with 8 bases lining up with TRBD1. With 1 base clipped from V and 11 bases from J, the junction kept 11 bases outside the gene matches. This CDR3 contains 15 residues. Germline V gives CDR1 MGHRA, CDR2 YSYEKL.

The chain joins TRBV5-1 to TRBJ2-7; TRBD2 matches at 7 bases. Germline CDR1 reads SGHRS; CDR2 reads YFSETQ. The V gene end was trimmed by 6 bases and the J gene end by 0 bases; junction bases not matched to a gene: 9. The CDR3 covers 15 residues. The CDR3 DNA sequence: TGCGCCAGCAAGGAACTAGCGACGAGCTCCTACGAGCAGTACTTC. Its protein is CASKELATSSYEQYF.

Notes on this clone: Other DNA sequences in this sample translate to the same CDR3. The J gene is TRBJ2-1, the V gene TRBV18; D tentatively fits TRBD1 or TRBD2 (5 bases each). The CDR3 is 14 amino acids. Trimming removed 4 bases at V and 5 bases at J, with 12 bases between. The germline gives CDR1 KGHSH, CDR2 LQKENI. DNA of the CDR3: TGTGCCAGCTCACGATCTGGGACCAACAATGAGCAGTTCTTC. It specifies CASSRSGTNNEQFF.